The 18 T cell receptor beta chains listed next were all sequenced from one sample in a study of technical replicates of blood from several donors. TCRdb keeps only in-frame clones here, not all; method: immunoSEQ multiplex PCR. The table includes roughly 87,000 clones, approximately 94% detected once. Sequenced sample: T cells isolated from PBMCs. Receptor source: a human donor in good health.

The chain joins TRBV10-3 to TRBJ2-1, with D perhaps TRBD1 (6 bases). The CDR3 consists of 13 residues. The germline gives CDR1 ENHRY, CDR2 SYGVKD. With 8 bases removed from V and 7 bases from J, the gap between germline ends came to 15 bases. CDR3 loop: CAIGSSQGNEQFF. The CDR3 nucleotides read TGTGCCATCGGGTCTTCACAGGGAAATGAGCAGTTCTTC.

The CDR3 protein is CASSSTGPPPNTEAFF. CDR3 nucleotides: TGTGCCAGCAGTTCTACAGGGCCTCCACCGAACACTGAAGCTTTCTTT. The rearrangement links TRBV6-5 to TRBJ1-1, with a weak D call TRBD1 (6 bases). Germline CDR1 MNHEY, CDR2 SVGAGI. The CDR3 is 16 amino acids. Deletions cut 4 bases from V and 1 base from J, with 16 bases between.

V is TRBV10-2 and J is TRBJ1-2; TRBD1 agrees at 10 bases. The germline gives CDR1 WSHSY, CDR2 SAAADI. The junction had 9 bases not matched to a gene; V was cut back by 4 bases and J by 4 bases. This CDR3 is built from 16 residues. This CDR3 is CASSAKGGQGSYGYTF. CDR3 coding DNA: TGCGCCAGCAGTGCCAAGGGGGGACAGGGGAGCTATGGCTACACCTTC.

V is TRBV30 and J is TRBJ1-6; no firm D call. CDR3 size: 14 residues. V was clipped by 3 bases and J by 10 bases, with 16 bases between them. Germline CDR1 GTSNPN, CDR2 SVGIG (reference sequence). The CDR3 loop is CAWSRESGSSPLHF. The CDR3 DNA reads TGTGCCTGGAGCCGGGAAAGCGGTTCGTCACCCCTCCACTTT.

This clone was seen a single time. The CDR3 reads CASSSAGGSGSERRSYNEQFF. Here the CDR3 DNA reads TGCGCCAGCAGCTCCGCCGGGGGTAGCGGGAGCGAAAGACGCTCCTACAATGAGCAGTTCTTC. The genes are TRBV5-1 and TRBJ2-1, with 9 positions matching TRBD2. CDR3 length equals 21 residues. The trim removed 3 bases at V and 0 bases at J, leaving 19 bases unmatched. Germline loops: CDR1 SGHRS, CDR2 YFSETQ.

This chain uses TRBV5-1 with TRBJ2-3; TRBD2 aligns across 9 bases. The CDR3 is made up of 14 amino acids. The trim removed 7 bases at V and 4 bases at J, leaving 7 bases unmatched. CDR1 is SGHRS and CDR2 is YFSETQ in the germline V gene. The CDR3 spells CASYSGGPADTQYF. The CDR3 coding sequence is TGCGCCAGCTATAGCGGGGGCCCGGCAGATACGCAGTATTTT.

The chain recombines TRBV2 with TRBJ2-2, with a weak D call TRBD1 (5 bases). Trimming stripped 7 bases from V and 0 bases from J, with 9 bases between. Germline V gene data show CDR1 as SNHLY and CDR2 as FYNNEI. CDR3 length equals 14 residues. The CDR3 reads CASIETANTGELFF. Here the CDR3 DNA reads TGTGCCAGCATCGAGACAGCGAACACCGGGGAGCTGTTTTTT. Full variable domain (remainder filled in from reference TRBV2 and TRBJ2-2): EPEVTQTPSHQVTQMGQEVILRCVPISNHLYFYWYRQILGQKVEFLVSFYNNEISEKSEIFDDQFSVERPDGSNFTLKIRSTKLEDSAMYFCASIETANTGELFFGEGSRLTVL.

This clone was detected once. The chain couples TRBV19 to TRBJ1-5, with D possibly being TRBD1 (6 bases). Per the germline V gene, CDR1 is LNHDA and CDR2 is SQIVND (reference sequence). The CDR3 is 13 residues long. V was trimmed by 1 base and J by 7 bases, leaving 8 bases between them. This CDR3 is CASSIGGQQPQHF. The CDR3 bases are TGTGCCAGTAGTATAGGGGGGCAACAGCCCCAGCATTTT.

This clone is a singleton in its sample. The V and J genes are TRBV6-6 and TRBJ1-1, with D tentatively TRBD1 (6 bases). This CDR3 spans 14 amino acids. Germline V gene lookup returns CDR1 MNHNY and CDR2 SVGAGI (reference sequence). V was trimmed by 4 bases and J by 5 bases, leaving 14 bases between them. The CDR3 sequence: CASSSMGAGTEAFF. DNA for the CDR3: TGTGCCAGCAGTTCTATGGGGGCCGGGACTGAAGCTTTCTTT.

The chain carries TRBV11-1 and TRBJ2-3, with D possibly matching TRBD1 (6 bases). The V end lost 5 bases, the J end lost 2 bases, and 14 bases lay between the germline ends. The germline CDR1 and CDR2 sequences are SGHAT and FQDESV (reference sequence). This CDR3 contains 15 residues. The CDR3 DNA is TGTGCCAGCAGCCGACCAAGGGGACACACAGATACGCAGTATTTT. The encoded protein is CASSRPRGHTDTQYF.

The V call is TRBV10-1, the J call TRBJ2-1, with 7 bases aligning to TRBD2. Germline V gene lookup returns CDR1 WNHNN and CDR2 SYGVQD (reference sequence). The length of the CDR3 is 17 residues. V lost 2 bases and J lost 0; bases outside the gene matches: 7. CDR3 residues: CASSESWRESSYNEQFF. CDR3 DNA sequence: TGCGCCAGCAGTGAGAGTTGGCGGGAGAGCTCCTACAATGAGCAGTTCTTC.

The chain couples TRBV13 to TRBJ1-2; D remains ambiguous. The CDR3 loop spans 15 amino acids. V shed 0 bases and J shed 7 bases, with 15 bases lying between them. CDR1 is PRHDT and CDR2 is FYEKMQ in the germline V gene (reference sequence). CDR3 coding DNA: TGTGCCAGCAGCTTAGGCCTTACAGATCGGGGTGGCTACACCTTC. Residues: CASSLGLTDRGGYTF.

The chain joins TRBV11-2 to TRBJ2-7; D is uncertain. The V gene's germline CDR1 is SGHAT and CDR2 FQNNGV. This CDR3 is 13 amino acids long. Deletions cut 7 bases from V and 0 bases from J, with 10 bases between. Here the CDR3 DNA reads TGTGCCAGCACCTCCGGTTACTCCTACGAGCAGTACTTC. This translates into CASTSGYSYEQYF.

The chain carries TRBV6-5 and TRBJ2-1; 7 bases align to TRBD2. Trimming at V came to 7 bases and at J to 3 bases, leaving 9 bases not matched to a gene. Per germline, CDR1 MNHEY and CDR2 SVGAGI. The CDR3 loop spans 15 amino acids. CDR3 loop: CASIPMAGVYNEQFF. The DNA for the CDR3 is TGTGCCAGCATCCCCATGGCGGGGGTCTACAATGAGCAGTTCTTC.

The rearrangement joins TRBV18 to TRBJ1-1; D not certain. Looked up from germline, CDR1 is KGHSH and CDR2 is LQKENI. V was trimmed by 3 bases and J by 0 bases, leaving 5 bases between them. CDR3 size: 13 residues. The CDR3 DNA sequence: TGTGCCAGCTCACCTGGGCTGAACACTGAAGCTTTCTTT. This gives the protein CASSPGLNTEAFF. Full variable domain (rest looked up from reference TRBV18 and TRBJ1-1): NAGVMQNPRHLVRRRGQEARLRCSPMKGHSHVYWYRQLPEEGLKFMVYLQKENIIDESGMPKERFSAEFPKEGPSILRIQQVVRGDSAAYFCASSPGLNTEAFFGQGTRLTVV.

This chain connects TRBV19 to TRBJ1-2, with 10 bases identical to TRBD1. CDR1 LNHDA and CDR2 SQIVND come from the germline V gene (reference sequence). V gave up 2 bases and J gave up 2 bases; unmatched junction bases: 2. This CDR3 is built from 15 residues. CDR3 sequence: CASSIRDRGNYGYTF. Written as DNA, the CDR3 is TGTGCCAGTAGTATAAGGGACAGGGGAAACTATGGCTACACCTTC.

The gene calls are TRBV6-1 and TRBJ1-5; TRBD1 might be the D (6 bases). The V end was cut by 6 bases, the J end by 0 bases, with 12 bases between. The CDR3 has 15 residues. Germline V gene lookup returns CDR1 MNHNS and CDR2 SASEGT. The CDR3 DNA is TGTGCCAGCAGCGTCGACAGGTATAGCAATCAGCCCCAGCATTTT. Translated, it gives CASSVDRYSNQPQHF.

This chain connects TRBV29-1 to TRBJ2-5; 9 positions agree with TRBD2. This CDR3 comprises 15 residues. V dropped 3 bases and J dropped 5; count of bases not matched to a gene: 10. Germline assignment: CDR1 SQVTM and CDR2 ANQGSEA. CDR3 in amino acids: CSVDTSGWRGETQYF. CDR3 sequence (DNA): TGCAGCGTTGACACTAGCGGGTGGAGGGGTGAGACCCAGTACTTC.